The T cell receptor beta chain under discussion was sequenced for a study of cytomegalovirus exposure and HLA in healthy donors. Background on the study: A prior analysis found 117 million unique TCR beta sequences from approximately 190 million T cells.

The PCR ran on 60 Vbeta and 13 Jbeta primers. Here immunoSEQ multiplex PCR was the method, and the copy in TCRdb shows in-frame clones only, minus some. Found here are 110,000 or so clones, about 80% of them singletons; the top ten hold 5.4%. V was shortened by 5 bases and J by 3 bases, with 12 bases between the two germline ends. Germline CDR1 SGHNT, CDR2 YYREEE (reference sequence). The CDR3 sequence is 14 residues long. The sequenced sample consisted of PBMCs. This chain joins TRBV5-4 and TRBJ1-3; D is possibly TRBD1 (6 bases). This TCR was sampled from a woman aged 25 to 45 in good health and CMV-seropositive. CDR3 bases: TGTGCCAGCAGTACCGGGACACTTGGAAACACCATATATTTT. This sequence encodes CASSTGTLGNTIYF. Full variable domain (outside the CDR3, taken from reference TRBV5-4 and TRBJ1-3): ETGVTQSPTHLIKTRGQQVTLRCSSQSGHNTVSWYQQALGQGPQFIFQYYREEENGRGNFPPRFSGLQFPNYSSELNVNALELDDSALYLCASSTGTLGNTIYFGEGSWLTVV.